One TCR beta chain is described in this entry. Its matching antigen is unknown. With 60 Vbeta and 13 Jbeta primers, the PCR was carried out. In the source study's methods: As a later analysis found, there were 70 million to 80 million unique TCR beta chains, of which some 10 million were shared. Method: immunoSEQ multiplex PCR; TCRdb's copy keeps in-frame clones and lacks some. From that table come the V and J calls and clone size; the DNA was used to work out D and trimming. The sample shows about 190,000 clones, about 77% of them seen only once. These data originate in a study of cytomegalovirus exposure and HLA in healthy donors. Whole-study results and caveats: The study dropped some indistinguishable V segments, TRBV6-2 and TRBV6-3 among them.

The CDR3 runs to 15 residues. The J segment lost 1 base and the V segment lost 2 bases, leaving 6 bases of the junction unmatched. Germline-derived CDR1 and CDR2 are GTSNPN and SVGIG (reference sequence). The chain combines TRBV30 with TRBJ2-5; 8 bases match TRBD2. Input material: PBMCs. This sequence originates from a woman in her twenties or thirties in good health and CMV-seropositive. In nucleotides, the CDR3 is TGTGCCTGGAGTTTTGCGGGGGGCACCCAAGAGACCCAGTACTTC. It codes for CAWSFAGGTQETQYF. The full variable domain, its missing parts supplied by reference TRBV30 and TRBJ2-5, is SQTIHQWPATLVQPVGSPLSLECTVEGTSNPNLYWYRQAAGRGLQLLFYSVGIGQISSEVPQNLSASRPQDRQFILSSKKLLLSDSGFYLCAWSFAGGTQETQYFGPGTRLLVL.